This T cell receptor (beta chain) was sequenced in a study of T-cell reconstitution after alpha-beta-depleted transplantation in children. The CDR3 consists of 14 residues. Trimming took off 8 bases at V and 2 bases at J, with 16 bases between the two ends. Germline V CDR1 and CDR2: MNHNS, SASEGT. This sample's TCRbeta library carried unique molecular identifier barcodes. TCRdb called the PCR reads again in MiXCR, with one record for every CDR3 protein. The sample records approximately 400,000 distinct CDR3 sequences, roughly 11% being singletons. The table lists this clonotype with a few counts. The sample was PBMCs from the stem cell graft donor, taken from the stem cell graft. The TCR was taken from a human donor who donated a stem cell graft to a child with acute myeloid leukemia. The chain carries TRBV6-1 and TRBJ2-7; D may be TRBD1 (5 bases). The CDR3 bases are TGTGCCAGCGAGCCAAGACAGAGAGCCTACGAGCAGTACTTC. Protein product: CASEPRQRAYEQYF.